This T cell receptor (beta chain) was retrieved from a study of shared clonotypes between healthy human individuals. Study-wide results and limits: Shared clonotypes: about 5% naive CD4, around 3.5% naive CD8, around 2.2% memory CD4, 0.4% to 0.5% memory CD8.

Assay: immunoSEQ multiplex PCR; the TCRdb copy retains only in-frame clones and omits some. This table holds about 120,000 clones, around 68% found once. V dropped 1 base and J dropped 2; count of bases not matched to a gene: 7. The CDR3 length is 17 residues. Germline V lookup: CDR1 MGHDK, CDR2 SYGVNS. As for this clone: What it binds is unknown.

The receptor comes from a woman younger than 45 in good health. The rearrangement links TRBV25-1 to TRBJ2-3; 9 bases align to TRBD2. Sequenced sample: memory CD8+ T cells sorted from blood. Subset reported: CD45RO+ cells pooled with CCR7-negative TemRA cells. DNA of the CDR3: TGTGCCAGCAGTGAATCCCAGACTAGCGGAACCACAGATACGCAGTATTTT. Residues: CASSESQTSGTTDTQYF.